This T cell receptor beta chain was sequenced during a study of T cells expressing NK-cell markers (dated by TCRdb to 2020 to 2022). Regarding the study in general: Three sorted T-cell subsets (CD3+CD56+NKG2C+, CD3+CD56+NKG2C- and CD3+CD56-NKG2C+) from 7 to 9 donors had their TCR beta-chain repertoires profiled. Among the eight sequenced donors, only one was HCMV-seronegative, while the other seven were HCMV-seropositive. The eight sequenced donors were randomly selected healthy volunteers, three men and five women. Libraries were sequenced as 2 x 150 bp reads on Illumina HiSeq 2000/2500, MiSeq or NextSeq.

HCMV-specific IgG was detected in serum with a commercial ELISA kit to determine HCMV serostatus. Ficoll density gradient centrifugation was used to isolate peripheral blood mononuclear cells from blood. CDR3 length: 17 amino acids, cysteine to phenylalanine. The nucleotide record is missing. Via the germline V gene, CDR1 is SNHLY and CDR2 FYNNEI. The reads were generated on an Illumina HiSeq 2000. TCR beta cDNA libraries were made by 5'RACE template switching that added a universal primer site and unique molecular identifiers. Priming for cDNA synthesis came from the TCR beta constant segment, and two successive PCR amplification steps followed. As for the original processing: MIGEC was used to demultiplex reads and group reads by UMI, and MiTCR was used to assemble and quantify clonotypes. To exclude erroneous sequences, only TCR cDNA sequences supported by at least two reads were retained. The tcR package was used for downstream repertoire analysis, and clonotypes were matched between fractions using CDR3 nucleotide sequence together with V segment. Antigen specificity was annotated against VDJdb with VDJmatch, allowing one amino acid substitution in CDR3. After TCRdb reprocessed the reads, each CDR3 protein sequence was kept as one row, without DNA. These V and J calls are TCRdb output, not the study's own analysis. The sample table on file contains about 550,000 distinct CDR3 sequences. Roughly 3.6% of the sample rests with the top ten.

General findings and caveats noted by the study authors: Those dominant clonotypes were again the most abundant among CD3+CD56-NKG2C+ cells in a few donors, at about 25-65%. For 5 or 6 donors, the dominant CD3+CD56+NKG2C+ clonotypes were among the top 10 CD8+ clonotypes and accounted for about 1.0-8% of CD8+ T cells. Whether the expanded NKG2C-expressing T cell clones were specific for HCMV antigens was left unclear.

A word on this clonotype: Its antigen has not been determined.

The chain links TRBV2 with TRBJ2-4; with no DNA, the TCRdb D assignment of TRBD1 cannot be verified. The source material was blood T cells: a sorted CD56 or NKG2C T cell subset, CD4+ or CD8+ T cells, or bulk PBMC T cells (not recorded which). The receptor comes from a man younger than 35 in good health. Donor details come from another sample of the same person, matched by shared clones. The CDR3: CASTFNRDREVKNIQYF.